The T cell receptor beta chain described here comes from a study of blood T cell repertoires in COVID-19. The table came from immunoSEQ multiplex PCR; TCRdb's copy has only in-frame clones and leaves some out. The sample carries about 220,000 clones, over 60% recorded once. The CDR3 is 16 residues long. The germline CDR1 and CDR2 sequences are SGHAT and FQNNGV. V shed 5 bases, J shed 6 bases, and the junction held 11 bases outside the gene matches. This sequence was found in a woman aged 70-85 years with acute or convalescent COVID-19. The chain has TRBV11-2 and TRBJ2-5; the match to TRBD2 covers 11 bases. What was sequenced was peripheral blood. The CDR3 DNA sequence: TGTGCCAGCAGCCCAAACCCTAGCGGGGGGATAAAGACCCAGTACTTC. This sequence encodes CASSPNPSGGIKTQYF.